The rows below give T cell receptor beta chains drawn from one sample of a study of cytomegalovirus exposure and HLA in healthy donors. Assay used: immunoSEQ multiplex PCR; TCRdb lists only in-frame clones, some missing. The data contain about 89,000 clones, about 76% of them seen just once; the ten biggest clones take up around 9.1%. The specimen sequenced was PBMCs. The receptors were gathered from a man aged 25 to 45 in good health and CMV-seropositive. The CDR3 runs from the conserved cysteine through the conserved F or W. The D gene is left open where the match is weak. Part of the rows lack a size; the others show once, few, many or a class for expanded clones.

TRBJ1-2 | 15 | TRBD1 | . | TRBV6-5 | TGTGCCAGCAGGGGAACCGGGACAGCTAACTATGGCTACACCTTC | CASRGTGTANYGYTF
TRBJ1-2 | 19 | . | . | TRBV4-3 | TGCGCCAGCAGCCAAGACGTTTTATCGCAGGGAGGGAGAGTGGAGAGCTACACCTTC | CASSQDVLSQGGRVESYTF
TRBJ1-4 | 15 | . | . | TRBV21-1 | TGTGCCAGCAGCAAAGGCAGTGCAACTAATGAAAAACTGTTTTTT | CASSKGSATNEKLFF
TRBJ2-2 | 17 | . | . | TRBV7-3 | TGTGCCAGCAGCTTAACGACAGGAGAAAGGAACACCGGGGAGCTGTTTTTT | CASSLTTGERNTGELFF
TRBJ2-5 | 12 | . | once | TRBV29-1 | TGCAGCGTTAGAGGCAGGGAAGAGACCCAGTACTTC | CSVRGREETQYF
TRBJ1-2 | 13 | . | . | TRBV6-5 | TGTGCCAGCAGCTCGACTGATTACTATGGCTACACCTTC | CASSSTDYYGYTF
TRBJ2-2 | 14 | . | . | TRBV6-5 | TGTGCCACCCCGTGCAGGGAGGACACCGGGGAGCTGTTTTTT | CATPCREDTGELFF
TRBJ2-1 | 13 | . | few | TRBV19 | TGTGCCAGTAGCCCTTCCCTTCTCTCTGAGCAGTTCTTC | CASSPSLLSEQFF
TRBJ2-2 | 15 | TRBD1 | . | TRBV4-3 | TGCGCCAGCAGCCACAGGACAGGGCGCGCCGGGGAGCTGTTTTTT | CASSHRTGRAGELFF
TRBJ2-3 | 18 | . | . | TRBV4-1 | TGCGCCAGCAGCCAAGATTATTTCGGCGTAGGGAGGACAGATACGCAGTATTTT | CASSQDYFGVGRTDTQYF
TRBJ1-1 | 14 | . | few | TRBV4-1 | TGCGCCAGCAGCCATTCCGGGACAAACACTGAAGCTTTCTTT | CASSHSGTNTEAFF
TRBJ1-6 | 17 | TRBD1 | . | TRBV9 | TGTGCCAGCAGGCACCAGGGGACAGCCTTAAATAATTCACCCCTCCACTTT | CASRHQGTALNNSPLHF
TRBJ2-1 | 16 | TRBD1 | . | TRBV13 | TGTGCCAGCAGTAAGTTACAGGGGGTCTCCGACAATGAGCAGTTCTTC | CASSKLQGVSDNEQFF
TRBJ1-1 | 14 | . | . | TRBV28 | TGTGCCAGTGGGGCTCCAGGGGTGAGGGCTGAAGCTTTCTTT | CASGAPGVRAEAFF
TRBJ2-7 | 13 | . | . | TRBV18 | TGTGCCAGCTCACCACCTTCGGGAAACGAGCAGTACTTC | CASSPPSGNEQYF
TRBJ2-6 | 18 | TRBD1 | few | TRBV4-1 | TGCGCCAGCAGCCCAACAGGGGGTATCGTCTCTGGGGCCAACGTCCTGACTTTC | CASSPTGGIVSGANVLTF
TRBJ1-2 | 13 | . | . | TRBV19 | TGTGCCAGCAATAACCCCGGGTGGATTCGCTACACCTTC | CASNNPGWIRYTF
TRBJ1-5 | 14 | . | few | TRBV28 | TGTGCCAGCAGGGAGTCGGCTCCCCATCAGCCCCAGCATTTT | CASRESAPHQPQHF
TRBJ1-2 | 14 | . | . | TRBV6-1 | TGTGCCAGCAGTGAAAGGAGGGTGTTCTATGGCTACACCTTC | CASSERRVFYGYTF
TRBJ2-1 | 15 | . | . | TRBV28 | TGTGCCAGCCGAAGTCGCGGGGCGTCCTACAATGAGCAGTTCTTC | CASRSRGASYNEQFF
TRBJ1-4 | 14 | TRBD1 | . | TRBV30 | TGTGCCTGGAGTAGGACAGGGGGAAATGAAAAACTGTTTTTT | CAWSRTGGNEKLFF
TRBJ2-3 | 17 | . | . | TRBV12-5 | TGTGCTAGTGGTTTTTTGGAGTCCGGAAGCGGCACAGATACGCAGTATTTT | CASGFLESGSGTDTQYF
TRBJ1-1 | 15 | . | once | TRBV7-9 | TGTGCCAGCAGCTTACCGAGCCAGGGTATCACTGAAGCTTTCTTT | CASSLPSQGITEAFF
TRBJ2-3 | 13 | . | . | TRBV7-6 | TGTGCCACCTTAGGGGGGGGGCGGGAGCGCCTGTATTTT | CATLGGGRERLYF
TRBJ2-3 | 15 | TRBD2 | . | TRBV5-1 | TGCGCCAGCAGCTTATCCAGCGGGACCACAGATACGCAGTATTTT | CASSLSSGTTDTQYF
TRBJ1-2 | 16 | . | . | TRBV7-9 | TGTTCCAGCAGAACCACCTCGGGTGGTGGGGCAGATGGCTACACCTTC | CSSRTTSGGGADGYTF
TRBJ2-1 | 15 | TRBD2 | . | TRBV7-9 | TGTGCCAGCAGCAGGGGGACTAGCGGATACAATGAGCAGTTCTTC | CASSRGTSGYNEQFF
TRBJ2-3 | 16 | TRBD2 | . | TRBV7-2 | TGTGCCAGCAGCTCGCCCGCGGGGGGGCCTACAGATACGCAGTATTTT | CASSSPAGGPTDTQYF
TRBJ1-2 | 13 | . | . | TRBV7-6 | TGTGCCAGCAGCCAACAGGTTAACTATGGCTACACCTTC | CASSQQVNYGYTF
TRBJ1-5 | 15 | . | many | TRBV6-4 | TGTGCCAGCAGTGAGTGGGGAGATAGCAATCAGCCCCAGCATTTT | CASSEWGDSNQPQHF
TRBJ1-1 | 15 | . | . | TRBV13 | TGTGCCAGCAGCTTAGGCCGGACACCGAACACTGAAGCTTTCTTT | CASSLGRTPNTEAFF
TRBJ1-1 | 14 | TRBD1 | . | TRBV30 | TGTGTCTGGAGTACGGGACAGGGGCAAGCTGAAGCTTTCTTT | CVWSTGQGQAEAFF
TRBJ2-7 | 15 | TRBD1 | . | TRBV19 | TGTGCCAGTAGCCCAGGACAGGGCTTTTGGTACGAGCAGTACTTC | CASSPGQGFWYEQYF
TRBJ2-1 | 15 | TRBD2 | many | TRBV7-3 | TGTGCCAGCAGCTTAGGACCCACTAGCGACAATGAGCAGTTCTTC | CASSLGPTSDNEQFF
TRBJ1-2 | 14 | . | . | TRBV30 | TGTGCCTGGATGCGGGGTGGGGGATACTATGGCTACACCTTC | CAWMRGGGYYGYTF